This entry lists 7 T cell receptor beta chains sequenced from one sample in a study of CD8+ T cells in alopecia areata. The sequencing template was cDNA reverse transcribed from extracted RNA. Method: immunoSEQ multiplex PCR; TCRdb's copy keeps in-frame clones and lacks some. The sample contains fewer than 150,000 clones, roughly two thirds of which appear only once. The sample consisted of CD4+ T cells sorted from blood. These receptor sequences come from a human donor in good health.

This clone occurred a few times. This chain joins TRBV29-1 and TRBJ1-1; 9 nucleotides match TRBD1. Trimming took 1 base from V and 2 from J; bases not matched to a gene: 5. The CDR3 contains 15 residues. Looked up from germline, CDR1 is SQVTM and CDR2 is ANQGSEA. CDR3 residues: CSVEVGTGFNTEAFF. The CDR3 bases are TGCAGCGTTGAAGTCGGGACAGGGTTTAACACTGAAGCTTTCTTT. The variable domain in full, with the rest retrieved from reference TRBV29-1 and TRBJ1-1, is SAVISQKPSRDICQRGTSLTIQCQVDSQVTMMFWYRQQPGQSLTLIATANQGSEATYESGFVIDKFPISRPNLTFSTLTVSNMSPEDSSIYLCSVEVGTGFNTEAFFGQGTRLTVV.

V and J are TRBV30 and TRBJ2-3, with no clear D. Trimming shortened V by 4 bases and J by 3 bases, and 14 bases separated the two germline ends. The CDR3 is made up of 14 amino acids. Germline V gives CDR1 GTSNPN, CDR2 SVGIG (reference sequence). The CDR3 nucleotides are TGTGCCTGGACGCGGTTAGGTGCAACAGATACGCAGTATTTT. It encodes CAWTRLGATDTQYF.

The CDR3 region has the DNA TGTGCCAGCAGCCTTGCACCCTACGAGCAGTACTTC. It codes for CASSLAPYEQYF. The V and J genes are TRBV7-9 and TRBJ2-7; unclear D gene. Germline lookup yields CDR1 SEHNR and CDR2 FQNEAQ (reference sequence). This CDR3 is built from 12 residues. V gave up 5 bases and J gave up 2 bases, with 7 bases separating them.

About this clone itself: This CDR3 is also generated by other DNA sequences in the sample. This sequence joins TRBV30 and TRBJ1-1; D unclear. Germline loops: CDR1 GTSNPN, CDR2 SVGIG (reference sequence). The V and J ends lost 0 bases and 2 bases respectively, with 7 bases between them. The CDR3 sequence is 13 residues long. CDR3 residues: CAWSVRVNTEAFF. The DNA of the CDR3 is TGTGCCTGGAGTGTACGGGTTAACACTGAAGCTTTCTTT.

The chain recombines TRBV30 with TRBJ2-7; D is possibly TRBD1 (6 bases). The germline V gene encodes CDR1 GTSNPN and CDR2 SVGIG (reference sequence). Trimming took off 3 bases at V and 6 bases at J, with 15 bases between the two ends. The CDR3 contains 13 residues. The CDR3 DNA is TGTGCCTGGAGAATACAGGGAAGTGGCGAGCAGTACTTC. Its protein is CAWRIQGSGEQYF. Using reference TRBV30 and TRBJ2-7 for the parts outside the CDR3, the full variable domain is SQTIHQWPATLVQPVGSPLSLECTVEGTSNPNLYWYRQAAGRGLQLLFYSVGIGQISSEVPQNLSASRPQDRQFILSSKKLLLSDSGFYLCAWRIQGSGEQYFGPGTRLTVT.

V gene TRBV2 combines with J gene TRBJ1-2; 8 positions match TRBD1. CDR1 and CDR2 from the germline V gene are SNHLY and FYNNEI. V shed 1 base, J shed 4 bases, and the junction held 5 bases outside the gene matches. The CDR3 consists of 15 residues. CDR3 nucleotides: TGTGCCAGCAGTGAAGTCAGGGGGCAGGGCTATGGCTACACCTTC. This encodes CASSEVRGQGYGYTF.

This clone has only a few counts. J is TRBJ2-7 and V is TRBV30, with a weak D call TRBD1 (5 bases). This CDR3 contains 11 residues. CDR1 is GTSNPN, CDR2 SVGIG, per germline (reference sequence). V was pared by 1 base and J by 8 bases, with 9 bases between. The CDR3 loop is CAWSGQIQQYF. Here the CDR3 DNA reads TGTGCCTGGAGTGGACAGATCCAGCAGTACTTC.